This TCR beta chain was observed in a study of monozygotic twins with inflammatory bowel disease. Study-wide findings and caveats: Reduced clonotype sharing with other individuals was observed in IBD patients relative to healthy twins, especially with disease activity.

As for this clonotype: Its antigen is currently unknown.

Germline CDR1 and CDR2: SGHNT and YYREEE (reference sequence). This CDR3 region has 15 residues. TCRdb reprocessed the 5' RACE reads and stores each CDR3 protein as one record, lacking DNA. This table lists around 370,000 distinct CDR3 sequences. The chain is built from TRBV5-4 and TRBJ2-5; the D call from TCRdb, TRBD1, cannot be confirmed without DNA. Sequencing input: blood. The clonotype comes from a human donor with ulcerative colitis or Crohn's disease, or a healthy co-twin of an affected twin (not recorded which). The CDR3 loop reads CASSLDQGLGETQYF.